This section outlines one T cell receptor (beta chain) sequence together with its context. What it binds is not known. The primer mix had 60 Vbeta and 13 Jbeta primers. Assay: immunoSEQ multiplex PCR; the TCRdb copy retains only in-frame clones and omits some. The top ten hold about 3.1% of the sample, which has about 160,000 clones, approximately 80% seen once. Trimming stripped 8 bases from V and 3 bases from J, with 8 bases between. This CDR3 region has 12 residues. Per germline, CDR1 MNHEY and CDR2 SVGAGI. The sample comes from a study of cytomegalovirus exposure and HLA in healthy donors. Broader study findings: In vitro, three CMV-associated chains proved specific for CMV antigens. At a 0.05 false discovery rate, a later analysis found 15,000 to 20,000 TCR beta sequences to be associated with HLA alleles.

The material sequenced was PBMCs. The chain carries TRBV6-5 and TRBJ1-3, with D possibly being TRBD1 (5 bases). The sequence was collected from a woman in her 50s in good health and CMV-seropositive. The CDR3 spells CASQGSGNTIYF. The DNA for the CDR3 is TGTGCCAGCCAGGGTAGTGGAAACACCATATATTTT.